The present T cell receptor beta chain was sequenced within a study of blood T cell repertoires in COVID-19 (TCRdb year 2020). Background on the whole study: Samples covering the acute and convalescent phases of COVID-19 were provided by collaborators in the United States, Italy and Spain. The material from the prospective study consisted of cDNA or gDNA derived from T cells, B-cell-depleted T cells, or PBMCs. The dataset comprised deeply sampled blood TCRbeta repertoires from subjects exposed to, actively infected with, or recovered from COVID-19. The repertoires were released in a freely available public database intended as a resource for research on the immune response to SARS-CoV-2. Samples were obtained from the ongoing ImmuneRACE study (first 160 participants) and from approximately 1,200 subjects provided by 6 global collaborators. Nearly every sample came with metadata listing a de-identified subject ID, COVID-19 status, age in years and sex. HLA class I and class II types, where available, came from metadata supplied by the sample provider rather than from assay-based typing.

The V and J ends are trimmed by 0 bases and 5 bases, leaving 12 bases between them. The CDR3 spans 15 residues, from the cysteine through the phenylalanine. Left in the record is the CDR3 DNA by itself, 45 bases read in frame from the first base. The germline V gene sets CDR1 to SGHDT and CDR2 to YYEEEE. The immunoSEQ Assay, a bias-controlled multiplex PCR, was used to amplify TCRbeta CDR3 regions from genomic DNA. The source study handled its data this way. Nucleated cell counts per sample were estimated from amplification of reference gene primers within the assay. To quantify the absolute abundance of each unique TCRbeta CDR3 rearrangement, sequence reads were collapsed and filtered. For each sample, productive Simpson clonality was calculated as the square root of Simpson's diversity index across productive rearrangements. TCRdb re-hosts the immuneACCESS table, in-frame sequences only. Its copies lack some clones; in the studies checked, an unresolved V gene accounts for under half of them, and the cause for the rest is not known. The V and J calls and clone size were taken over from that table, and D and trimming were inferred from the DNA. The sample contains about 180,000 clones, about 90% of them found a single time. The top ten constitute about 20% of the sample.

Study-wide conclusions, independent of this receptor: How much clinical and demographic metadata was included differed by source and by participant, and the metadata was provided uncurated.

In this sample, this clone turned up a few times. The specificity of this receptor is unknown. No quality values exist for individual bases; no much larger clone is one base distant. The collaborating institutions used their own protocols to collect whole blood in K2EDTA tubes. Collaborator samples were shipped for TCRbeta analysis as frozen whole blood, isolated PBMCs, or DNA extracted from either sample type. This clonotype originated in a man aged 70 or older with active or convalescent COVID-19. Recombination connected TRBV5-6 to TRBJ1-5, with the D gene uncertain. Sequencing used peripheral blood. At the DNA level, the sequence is TGTGCCAGCAGCTTGGAGGGAGGTGGCGATCAGCCCCAGCATTTT. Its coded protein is CASSLEGGGDQPQHF.